There are many counts of the clone carrying this TCR beta chain. Germline CDR1 reads SGHTA; CDR2 reads FQGTGA. The CDR3 covers 13 residues. The V and J ends lost 1 base and 3 bases respectively, with 4 bases between them. This entry belongs to a study of T-cell reconstitution after alpha-beta-depleted transplantation in children. Preparation of the TCRbeta library was carried out with unique molecular identifiers. TCRdb itself ran the PCR reads through MiXCR, one entry per CDR3 protein. This repertoire shows approximately 270,000 distinct CDR3 sequences, 9.5% to 10% found once; its top ten account for about 9.4%.

The receptor comes from a human donor who donated a stem cell graft to a child with SCID. The V and J genes are TRBV7-3 and TRBJ2-1; D gene unclear. The sample here was PBMCs from the stem cell graft donor, taken from the stem cell graft. In nucleotides, the CDR3 is TGTGCCAGCAGCTTAAAAGTCTACAATGAGCAGTTCTTC. It yields the protein CASSLKVYNEQFF.